This T cell receptor beta chain was obtained from a study of OX40 agonist ivuxolimab in advanced cancers. The overall study: People in dose escalation had one of these cancers: hepatocellular carcinoma, melanoma, renal cell or head and neck cancer.

The protocol was immunoSEQ multiplex PCR, while the TCRdb copy is restricted to in-frame clones and leaves out a portion. The repertoire has about 110,000 clones, approximately 89% of them found once; the top ten carry roughly 0.66%. CDR1 is SGHNT and CDR2 is YENEEA in the germline V gene. Trimming removed 2 bases at V and 2 bases at J, with 11 bases between. This CDR3 spans 15 amino acids. The rearrangement joins TRBV11-3 to TRBJ2-3; D remains unclear. Material: CD4+ or CD8+ T cells sorted from blood, obtained in a trial of the OX40 agonist ivuxolimab. This clonotype was obtained from an adult with an advanced solid tumor such as melanoma, head and neck, liver or kidney cancer. The CDR3: CASSLLSTPTDTQYF. CDR3 nucleotides: TGTGCCAGCAGCTTACTCTCAACCCCCACAGATACGCAGTATTTT. Complete variable domain (other parts from reference TRBV11-3 and TRBJ2-3): EAGVVQSPRYKIIEKKQPVAFWCNPISGHNTLYWYLQNLGQGPELLIRYENEEAVDDSQLPKDRFSAERLKGVDSTLKIQPAELGDSAVYLCASSLLSTPTDTQYFGPGTRLTVL.